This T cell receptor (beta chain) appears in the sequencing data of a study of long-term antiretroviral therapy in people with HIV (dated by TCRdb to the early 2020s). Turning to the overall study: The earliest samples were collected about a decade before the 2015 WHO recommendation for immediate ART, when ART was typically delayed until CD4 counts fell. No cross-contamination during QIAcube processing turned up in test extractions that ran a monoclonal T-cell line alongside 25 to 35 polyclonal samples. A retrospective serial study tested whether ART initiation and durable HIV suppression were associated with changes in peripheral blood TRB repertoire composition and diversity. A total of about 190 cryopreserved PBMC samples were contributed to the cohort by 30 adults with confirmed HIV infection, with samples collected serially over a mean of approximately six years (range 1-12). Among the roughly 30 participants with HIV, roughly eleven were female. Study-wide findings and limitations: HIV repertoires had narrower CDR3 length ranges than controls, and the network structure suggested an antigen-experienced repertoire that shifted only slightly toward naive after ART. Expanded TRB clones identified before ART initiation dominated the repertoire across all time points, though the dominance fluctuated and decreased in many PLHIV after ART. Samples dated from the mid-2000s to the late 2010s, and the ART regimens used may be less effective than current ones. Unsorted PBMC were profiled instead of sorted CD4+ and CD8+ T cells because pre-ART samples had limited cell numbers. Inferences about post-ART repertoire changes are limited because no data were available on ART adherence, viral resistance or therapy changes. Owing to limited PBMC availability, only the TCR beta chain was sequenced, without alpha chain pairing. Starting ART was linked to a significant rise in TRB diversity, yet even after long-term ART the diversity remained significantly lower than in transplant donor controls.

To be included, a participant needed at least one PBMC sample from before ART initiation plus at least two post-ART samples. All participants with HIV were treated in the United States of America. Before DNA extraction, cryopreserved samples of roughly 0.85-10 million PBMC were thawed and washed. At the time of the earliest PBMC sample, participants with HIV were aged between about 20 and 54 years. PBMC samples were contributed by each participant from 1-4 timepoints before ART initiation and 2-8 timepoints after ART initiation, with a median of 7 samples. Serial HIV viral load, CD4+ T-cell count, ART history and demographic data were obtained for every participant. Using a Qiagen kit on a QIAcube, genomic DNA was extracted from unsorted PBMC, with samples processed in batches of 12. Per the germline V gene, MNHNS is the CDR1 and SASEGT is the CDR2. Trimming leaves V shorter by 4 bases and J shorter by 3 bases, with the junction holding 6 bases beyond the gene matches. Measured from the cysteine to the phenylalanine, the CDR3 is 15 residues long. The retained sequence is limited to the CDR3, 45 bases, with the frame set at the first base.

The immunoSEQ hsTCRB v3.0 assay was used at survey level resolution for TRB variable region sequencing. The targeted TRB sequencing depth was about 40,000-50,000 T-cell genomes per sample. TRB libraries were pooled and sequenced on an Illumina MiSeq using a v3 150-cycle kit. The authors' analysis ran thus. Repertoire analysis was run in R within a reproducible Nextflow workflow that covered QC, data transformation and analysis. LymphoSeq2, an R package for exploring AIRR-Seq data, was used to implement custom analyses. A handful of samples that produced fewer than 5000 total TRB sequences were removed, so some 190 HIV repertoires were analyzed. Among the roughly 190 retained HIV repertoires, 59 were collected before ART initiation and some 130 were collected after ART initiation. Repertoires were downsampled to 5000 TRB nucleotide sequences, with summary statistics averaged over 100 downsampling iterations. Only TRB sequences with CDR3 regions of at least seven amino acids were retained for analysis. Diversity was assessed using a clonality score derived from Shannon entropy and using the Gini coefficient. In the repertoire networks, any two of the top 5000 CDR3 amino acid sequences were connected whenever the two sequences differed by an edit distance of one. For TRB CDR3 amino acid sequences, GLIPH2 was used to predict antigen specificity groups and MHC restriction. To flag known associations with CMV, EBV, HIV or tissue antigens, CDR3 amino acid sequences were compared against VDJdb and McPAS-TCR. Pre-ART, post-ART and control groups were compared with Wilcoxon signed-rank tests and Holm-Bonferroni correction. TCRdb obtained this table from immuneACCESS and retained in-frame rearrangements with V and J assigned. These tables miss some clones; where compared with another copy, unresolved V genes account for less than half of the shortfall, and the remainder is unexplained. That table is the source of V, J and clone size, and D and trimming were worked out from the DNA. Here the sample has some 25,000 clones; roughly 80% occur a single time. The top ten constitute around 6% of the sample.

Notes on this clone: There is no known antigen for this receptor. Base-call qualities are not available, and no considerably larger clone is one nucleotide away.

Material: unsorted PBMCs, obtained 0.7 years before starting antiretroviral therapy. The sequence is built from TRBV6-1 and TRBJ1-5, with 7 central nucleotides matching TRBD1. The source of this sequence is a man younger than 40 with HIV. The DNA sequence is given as TGTGCCAGCAGTGCCGACAGGGCTCCCAATCAGCCCCAGCATTTT. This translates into CASSADRAPNQPQHF.